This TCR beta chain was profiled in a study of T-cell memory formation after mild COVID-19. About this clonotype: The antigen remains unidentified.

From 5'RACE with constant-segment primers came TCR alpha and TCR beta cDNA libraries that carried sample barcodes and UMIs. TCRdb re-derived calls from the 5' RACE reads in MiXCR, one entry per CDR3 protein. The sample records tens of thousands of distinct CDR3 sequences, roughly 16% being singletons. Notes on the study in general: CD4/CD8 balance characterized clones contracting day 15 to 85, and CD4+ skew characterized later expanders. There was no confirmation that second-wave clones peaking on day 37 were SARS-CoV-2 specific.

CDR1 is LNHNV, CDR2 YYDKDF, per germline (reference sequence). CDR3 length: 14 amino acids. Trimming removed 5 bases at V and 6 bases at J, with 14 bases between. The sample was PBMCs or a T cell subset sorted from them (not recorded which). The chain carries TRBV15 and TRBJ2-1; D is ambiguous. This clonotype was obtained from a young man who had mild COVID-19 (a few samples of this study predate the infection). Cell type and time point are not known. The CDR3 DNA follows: TGTGCCACCAGCCGATCTTCGACGGGCAATGAGCAGTTCTTC. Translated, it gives CATSRSSTGNEQFF. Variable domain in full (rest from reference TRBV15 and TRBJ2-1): DAMVIQNPRYQVTQFGKPVTLSCSQTLNHNVMYWYQQKSSQAPKLLFHYYDKDFNNEADTPDNFQSRRPNTSFCFLDIRSPGLGDTAMYLCATSRSSTGNEQFFGPGTRLTVL.